The 32 T cell receptor beta chains in this list originate from one sample, sequenced in a study of regulatory T cells in long-lasting Graves disease. Construction of TCR beta libraries relied on iRepertoire HTBI primers and on Arm-PCR targeting CDR3 regions. One entry per CDR3 protein results from TCRdb running MiXCR on the multiplex PCR reads. The data hold over 400,000 distinct CDR3 sequences, with approximately 14% observed a single time. The time point is: newly diagnosed GD, antithyroid drugs for less than 3 months. PBMC-derived RNA was used for the TCR library. These records were also assigned to another study, of T cells in Graves' hyperthyroidism and ophthalmopathy.

The sequenced sample was peripheral blood mononuclear cells (PBMCs), obtained at new diagnosis, from a patient treated with antithyroid drugs. These receptors were collected from a woman aged 45 to 65 with Graves disease.

This clonotype was counted ten times or more. The V and J genes are TRBV5-1 and TRBJ2-2, with D hard to call. From germline, CDR1 is SGHRS and CDR2 YFSETQ. Between the trimmed V and J ends, which lost 0 bases and 9 bases, there was a span of 9 bases. CDR3 size: 13 residues. This CDR3 reads CASSLEGNRELFF. CDR3 DNA: TGCGCCAGCAGCTTGGAAGGGAACCGGGAGCTGTTTTTT.

J is TRBJ2-7 and V is TRBV6-1, with 7 bases fitting TRBD1. The CDR3 loop spans 15 amino acids. Germline CDR1 MNHNS, CDR2 SASEGT. With V trimmed by 4 bases and J by 0 bases, 6 bases remained unmatched. The CDR3 reads CASSGPGQSSYEQYF. The CDR3 coding sequence is TGTGCCAGCAGTGGACCGGGACAGAGCTCCTACGAGCAGTACTTC.

This clonotype occurred many times. This chain links TRBV12-3 or TRBV12-4 with TRBJ1-2; 7 nucleotides line up with TRBD1. The V gene end was trimmed by 4 bases and the J gene end by 8 bases; junction bases not matched to a gene: 7. This CDR3 has 13 residues. The CDR3 here is CASSSSRGGGYTF. Here the CDR3 DNA reads TGTGCCAGCAGTTCAAGCAGGGGGGGAGGCTACACCTTC.

The sample holds a few counts of this clonotype. The gene calls are TRBV2 and TRBJ1-2, with D possibly TRBD1 on 5 matching bases. The V gene lost 3 bases and the J gene lost 4 bases, with 9 bases spanning the gap. CDR3 length: 13 amino acids. Germline lookup yields CDR1 SNHLY and CDR2 FYNNEI. DNA for the CDR3: TGTGCCAGCAGTGATAGAAGGGGCTATGGCTACACCTTC. This encodes CASSDRRGYGYTF.

This clonotype showed up many times. The gene calls are TRBV5-1 and TRBJ2-1, with 8 bases fitting TRBD2. Germline CDR1 SGHRS, CDR2 YFSETQ. The CDR3 extends over 16 amino acids. V gave up 7 bases and J gave up 3 bases; unmatched junction bases: 12. The CDR3 spells CASFPLTAGGYNEQFF. CDR3 nucleotides: TGCGCCAGCTTCCCCTTGACCGCGGGAGGCTACAATGAGCAGTTCTTC.

This clonotype was recorded a few times. The chain has TRBV12-3 or TRBV12-4 and TRBJ1-3; 9 bases are shared with TRBD1. This CDR3 region has 14 residues. Germline trimming cut 3 bases from V and 8 bases from J; bases unmatched to any gene: 5. CDR3 in amino acids: CASSLWDREHTIYF. In DNA, the CDR3 is TGTGCCAGCAGTTTGTGGGACAGGGAACACACCATATATTTT.

The chain has TRBV4-2 and TRBJ2-7; TRBD2 aligns across 9 bases. In germline, CDR1 is LGHNA, CDR2 YNFKEQ. There are 15 residues in the CDR3. J gave up 8 bases and V 4 bases, and 12 bases lay outside the gene matches. As DNA, the CDR3 is TGTGCCAGCAGCCCCACGCTGCGGGAGGGCCCACAGCAGTACTTC. Amino acids: CASSPTLREGPQQYF.

The chain employs TRBV6-1 and TRBJ1-2; 7 bases are a match to TRBD1. Germline trimming cut 7 bases from V and 7 bases from J; bases unmatched to any gene: 9. Germline CDR1 reads MNHNS; CDR2 reads SASEGT. The length of the CDR3 is 13 residues. The CDR3 here is CASMSRGQVGYTF. The CDR3 nucleotides are TGTGCCAGCATGAGTAGGGGGCAGGTTGGCTACACCTTC.

Only a few counts were recorded for this clonotype. The rearrangement links TRBV2 to TRBJ2-2, with D possibly matching TRBD1 (6 bases). Germline CDR1 and CDR2: SNHLY and FYNNEI. This CDR3 spans 12 amino acids. Trimming left V 4 bases short and J 9 bases short, with 9 bases between. The DNA of the CDR3 is TGTGCCAGCAGTGTCACAGGGTGGGAGCTGTTTTTT. It translates to CASSVTGWELFF.

Remarks on this clonotype: Possible read error: a much larger clone is one base away. The conserved final phenylalanine or tryptophan is absent from the CDR3, which likely points to a read error. The V and J genes are TRBV7-2 and TRBJ2-3; 9 bases are a match to TRBD2. Germline V gene sequence: CDR1 SGHTA, CDR2 FQGNSA. After removal of 4 bases from V and 5 bases from J, the junction contained 4 bases not matched to a gene. This CDR3 contains 14 residues. CDR3 protein: CASSWTSDRDTQYV. The DNA of the CDR3 is TGTGCCAGCAGCTGGACTAGCGATAGAGATACGCAGTATGTT.

This clonotype was picked up many times. V and J are TRBV29-1 and TRBJ2-3; D remains unclear. V lost 1 base and J lost 2, with 16 bases in between. The CDR3 contains 16 residues. Looked up from germline, CDR1 is SQVTM and CDR2 is ANQGSEA. The CDR3 protein is CSVEGGGDFNTDTQYF. The DNA of the CDR3 is TGCAGCGTTGAAGGGGGTGGGGATTTCAACACAGATACGCAGTATTTT.

This chain uses TRBV10-2 with TRBJ2-3, with 7 bases fitting TRBD2. From germline, CDR1 is WSHSY and CDR2 SAAADI. V shed 3 bases and J 2 bases; nucleotides not matched to a gene: 5. This CDR3 is built from 15 residues. CDR3 nucleotides: TGCGCCAGCAGTGACGTGCTAGCGGTCACAGATACGCAGTATTTT. Protein: CASSDVLAVTDTQYF.

This chain uses TRBV30 with TRBJ2-7; no clear D gene. The J call may not be correct, given that the DNA end is closer to TRBJ2-1. The CDR3 is 12 residues long. Germline V lookup: CDR1 GTSNPN, CDR2 SVGIG (reference sequence). CDR3 coding DNA: TGTGCCTGGAGTGGAAGCTACAATGAGCAGTTCTTC. Residues: CAWSGSYNEQFF.

This clonotype was found a few times. Germline and junction disagree at one end, which may indicate a read error. The J gene is TRBJ2-1, the V gene TRBV6-1, with 11 bases that match TRBD2. The CDR3 is 16 amino acids. Germline-derived CDR1 and CDR2 are MNHNS and SASEGT. The CDR3 DNA is TGTGCCGGCAGTCTGGGGACTAGCGGTTCCTACAATGAGCAGTTCTTC. Amino acids: CAGSLGTSGSYNEQFF.

The CDR3 bases are TGTGCCAGCACCGAGGCAGGGGGAGGCAATCAGCCCCAGCATTTT. Translating it yields CASTEAGGGNQPQHF. The chain links TRBV28 to TRBJ1-5; 7 bases are a match to TRBD1. This CDR3 region has 15 residues. Germline assignment: CDR1 MDHEN and CDR2 SYDVKM. V lost 7 bases, J lost 2 bases, and 8 bases stayed unmatched.

This clonotype appeared a few times. This chain links TRBV3-1 with TRBJ2-1; the match to TRBD2 covers 7 bases. Germline V gene data show CDR1 as LGHDT and CDR2 as YNNKEL (reference sequence). This CDR3 comprises 16 residues. Unmatched junction bases numbered 4, after V lost 0 bases and J lost 2 bases. For the CDR3, the DNA is TGTGCCAGCAGCCAAGATGTGACTAGCCCCTACAATGAGCAGTTCTTC. Its protein product is CASSQDVTSPYNEQFF.

This clonotype was seen repeatedly, ten times or more. The chain links TRBV5-1 to TRBJ2-3; 9 bases map to TRBD1. This CDR3 contains 16 residues. Per the germline V gene, CDR1 is SGHRS and CDR2 is YFSETQ. V shed 0 bases, J shed 5 bases, and the junction held 7 bases outside the gene matches. The CDR3 sequence: CASSLALGQGIDTQYF. As DNA, the CDR3 is TGCGCCAGCAGCTTGGCCCTGGGACAGGGAATAGATACGCAGTATTTT.

This clonotype was counted at least ten times. The V gene is TRBV11-2, the J gene TRBJ2-7; D is unresolved. Looked up from germline, CDR1 is SGHAT and CDR2 is FQNNGV. V gave up 1 base and J gave up 2 bases, with 9 bases separating them. The CDR3 runs to 14 residues. CDR3 DNA sequence: TGTGCCAGCAGCTTAGTTTTCGGTACCTACGAGCAGTACTTC. Translation: CASSLVFGTYEQYF.

This rearrangement joins TRBV4-1 to TRBJ2-7, with D possibly being TRBD1 (6 bases). Per germline, CDR1 MGHRA and CDR2 YSYEKL. The ends were cut back, 2 bases at V and 5 bases at J, with 13 bases in the middle. The length of the CDR3 is 14 residues. In DNA, the CDR3 is TGCGCCAGCAGCCAAACCACAGGGAAGAACGAGCAGTACTTC. It translates to CASSQTTGKNEQYF.

This clonotype was detected only a few times. This sequence joins TRBV10-3 and TRBJ2-2, with 10 nucleotides matching TRBD1. V dropped 5 bases and J dropped 6; count of bases not matched to a gene: 9. The germline V gene encodes CDR1 ENHRY and CDR2 SYGVKD. CDR3 size: 16 residues. The CDR3 DNA is TGTGCCATCAGTTACTCCGGGACAGGGGCGGCCGGGGAGCTGTTTTTT. Protein product: CAISYSGTGAAGELFF.

The chain employs TRBV24-1 and TRBJ2-2; 7 bases align to TRBD1. The CDR3 has 15 amino acids. The V gene's germline CDR1 is KGHDR and CDR2 SFDVKD. J gave up 1 base and V 7 bases, and 5 bases lay outside the gene matches. The CDR3 sequence: CATRPTGENTGELFF. The CDR3 DNA reads as TGTGCCACCAGGCCAACAGGGGAGAACACCGGGGAGCTGTTTTTT.

This clonotype occurred many times. The rearrangement uses TRBV5-6 and TRBJ1-1; possible D gene TRBD1, 5 bases. CDR1 is SGHDT, CDR2 YYEEEE, per germline. This CDR3 spans 15 amino acids. V was trimmed by 5 bases and J by 3 bases, leaving 17 bases between them. This chain's CDR3 is CASRLWGGLDTEAFF. The CDR3 region has the DNA TGTGCCAGCAGACTCTGGGGGGGTTTGGACACTGAAGCTTTCTTT.

This clonotype has more than one count but fewer than ten. The chain employs TRBV25-1 and TRBJ2-4; D remains unclear. Germline V gene sequence: CDR1 MGHDK, CDR2 SYGVNS. The CDR3 contains 15 residues. V lost 3 bases to trimming and J lost 0 bases, with 9 bases between them. The CDR3 loop is CASSDETLAKNIQYF. Here the CDR3 DNA reads TGTGCCAGCAGTGATGAGACTCTAGCCAAAAACATTCAGTACTTC.

About this clonotype: The CDR3 does not close with the conserved phenylalanine or tryptophan, likely indicating a read error. The chain combines TRBV18 with TRBJ2-1, with TRBD1 matching 9 bases. CDR3 length equals 15 residues. V lost 3 bases and J lost 8; bases outside the gene matches: 8. Germline loops: CDR1 KGHSH, CDR2 LQKENI. This CDR3 is CASSPRGTGKDEQFL. DNA of the CDR3: TGTGCCAGCTCACCCAGGGGGACAGGGAAGGATGAGCAGTTCTTG.

In the case of this clonotype: A much larger clone lies one base from this, so it may be a read error. This rearrangement joins TRBV12-3 or TRBV12-4 to TRBJ1-2; D remains ambiguous. The CDR3 consists of 13 residues. V was cut by 5 bases and J by 5 bases, with 12 bases left in between. CDR3 protein: CASSATNGYGYTF. The CDR3 DNA follows: TGTGCCAGCAGTGCGACGAATGGGTATGGCTACACCTTC.

This clonotype has ten or more counts. The chain employs TRBV5-1 and TRBJ1-1; D gene ambiguous. The V end lost 5 bases, the J end lost 3 bases, and 20 bases lay between the germline ends. The CDR3 spans 16 residues. Germline V gene sequence: CDR1 SGHRS, CDR2 YFSETQ. CDR3 sequence (DNA): TGCGCCAGCAGTCTTGGTGTACCGTCCCTATACACTGAAGCTTTCTTT. It specifies CASSLGVPSLYTEAFF.

This clonotype was observed at least ten times. This chain links TRBV10-3 with TRBJ2-1, with D unresolved. The germline CDR1 and CDR2 sequences are ENHRY and SYGVKD. The CDR3 has 13 amino acids. V dropped 6 bases and J dropped 6 bases, with 12 bases sitting between them. In nucleotides, the CDR3 is TGTGCCATCAGCCGAACGGACGGCAATGAGCAGTTCTTC. Translating it yields CAISRTDGNEQFF.

In this sample, this clonotype turned up many times. This chain uses TRBV11-2 with TRBJ1-6; D not certain. Germline CDR1 reads SGHAT; CDR2 reads FQNNGV. This CDR3 is built from 12 residues. The germline V and J ends were trimmed by 5 bases and 5 bases, with 4 bases remaining between them. CDR3 bases: TGTGCCAGCAGCCTACATAATTCACCCCTCCACTTT. It yields the protein CASSLHNSPLHF.

In this sample, this clonotype turned up a few times. This may be a read error, as it is one base from a much larger clone. The genes are TRBV28 and TRBJ2-1; 7 nucleotides align to TRBD1. Per germline, CDR1 MDHEN and CDR2 SYDVKM. The ends lost 8 bases at V and 10 bases at J; junction bases unmatched: 11. The length of the CDR3 is 13 residues. CDR3: CASQGQVAYEQFF. CDR3 nucleotide sequence: TGTGCCAGCCAAGGACAGGTCGCCTACGAGCAGTTCTTC.

This clonotype appeared many times. This chain uses TRBV7-8 with TRBJ2-2; D assignment may be TRBD1 or TRBD2 (7 bases each). Deletions cut 5 bases from V and 4 bases from J, with 14 bases between. The germline V gene has CDR1 SGHVS and CDR2 FQNEAQ. This CDR3 spans 15 amino acids. The CDR3, as DNA: TGTGCCAGCAGCAAGCGGGACAGTCTCACCGGGGAGCTGTTTTTT. Translated: CASSKRDSLTGELFF.

Many counts were recorded for this clonotype. The rearrangement uses TRBV18 and TRBJ2-1; TRBD1 or TRBD2 may be the D gene (7 bases each). The V gene lost 2 bases and the J gene lost 2 bases, with 13 bases spanning the gap. The CDR3 is made up of 16 amino acids. Germline V gene sequence: CDR1 KGHSH, CDR2 LQKENI. The CDR3 sequence is CASSPGDSGTYNEQFF. Written as DNA, the CDR3 is TGTGCCAGCTCACCAGGGGACAGCGGGACCTACAATGAGCAGTTCTTC.

This clonotype has a handful of counts. The J gene is TRBJ2-4, the V gene TRBV29-1; TRBD2 matches 12 bases. This CDR3 comprises 17 residues. V trimming: 7 bases; J trimming: 1 base; junction bases outside the gene matches: 11. Germline lookup yields CDR1 SQVTM and CDR2 ANQGSEA. CDR3 in amino acids: CSASSGRAGAAKNIQYF. CDR3 DNA: TGCAGCGCGTCTAGCGGGAGGGCCGGGGCTGCCAAAAACATTCAGTACTTC. The full variable domain, rest sourced from reference TRBV29-1 and TRBJ2-4, is SAVISQKPSRDICQRGTSLTIQCQVDSQVTMMFWYRQQPGQSLTLIATANQGSEATYESGFVIDKFPISRPNLTFSTLTVSNMSPEDSSIYLCSASSGRAGAAKNIQYFGAGTRLSVL.